The next 27 T cell receptor beta chains were all read from a single sample in a study of beta chain features in type 1 diabetes. TCRB transcripts that were expressed got sequenced, as all of the isolated RNA had been reverse transcribed. Sequenced by immunoSEQ multiplex PCR; TCRdb stores in-frame clones only, minus some. The sample holds around 250,000 clones, 27% seen once. Specimen: central memory CD4+ T cells from blood. These receptor sequences come from a man in his thirties or forties in good health.

The CDR3 spells CASSLMPVSSYNEQFF. CDR3 coding DNA: TGCGCCAGCAGCTTGATGCCGGTAAGCTCCTACAATGAGCAGTTCTTC. This chain uses TRBV5-1 with TRBJ2-1; D call uncertain. The CDR3 covers 16 residues. Germline lookup yields CDR1 SGHRS and CDR2 YFSETQ. Trimming stripped 1 base from V and 0 bases from J, with 11 bases between.

This clone came up a few times. This chain connects TRBV25-1 to TRBJ2-2, with a tentative D call TRBD1 (6 bases). The germline V gene encodes CDR1 MGHDK and CDR2 SYGVNS. V was shortened by 3 bases and J by 3 bases, with 11 bases between the two germline ends. This CDR3 has 15 amino acids. In nucleotides, the CDR3 is TGTGCCAGCAGTGACCCAGGGGTCCACACCGGGGAGCTGTTTTTT. Protein: CASSDPGVHTGELFF.

V gene TRBV4-1 combines with J gene TRBJ2-5; no reliable D call. Germline values: CDR1 MGHRA, CDR2 YSYEKL. The CDR3 contains 13 residues. With 0 bases removed from V and 2 bases from J, the gap between germline ends came to 4 bases. CDR3 in amino acids: CASSQDLQETQYF. Here the CDR3 DNA reads TGCGCCAGCAGCCAAGATCTGCAAGAGACCCAGTACTTC.

This clone turned up a few times. This chain joins TRBV7-7 and TRBJ2-1; 11 bases are shared with TRBD1. The CDR3 length is 17 residues. V shed 5 bases, J shed 5 bases, and the junction held 11 bases outside the gene matches. In germline, CDR1 is SSHAT, CDR2 FNYEAQ (reference sequence). The CDR3 sequence: CASSRQPGQGANNEQFF. The CDR3 DNA is TGTGCCAGCAGCCGACAGCCCGGACAGGGGGCTAACAATGAGCAGTTCTTC.

This clone was seen once. The V gene is TRBV2, the J gene TRBJ2-7; 9 bases fit TRBD1. CDR3 length: 14 residues. Germline CDR1 reads SNHLY; CDR2 reads FYNNEI. V trimming: 7 bases; J trimming: 5 bases; junction bases outside the gene matches: 9. The DNA for the CDR3 is TGTGCCAGCACGTTCGGTACAGGGGGCAACGAGCAGTACTTC. Its protein is CASTFGTGGNEQYF.

This clone has only a few counts. The J gene is TRBJ2-1, the V gene TRBV7-8; D is ambiguous. V lost 0 bases to trimming and J lost 2 bases, with 14 bases between them. The CDR3 has 17 residues. Per germline, CDR1 SGHVS and CDR2 FQNEAQ. The CDR3 loop is CASSLALRQDPYNEQFF. The CDR3 DNA reads as TGTGCCAGCAGCTTAGCGCTCAGGCAGGATCCCTACAATGAGCAGTTCTTC.

This clone was found a few times. This rearrangement joins TRBV15 to TRBJ2-2, with TRBD2 matching over 8 bases. Germline trimming cut 3 bases from V and 4 bases from J; bases unmatched to any gene: 7. The CDR3 loop spans 16 amino acids. The germline CDR1 and CDR2 sequences are LNHNV and YYDKDF (reference sequence). The CDR3 protein is CATSSWDAGGTGELFF. CDR3 coding DNA: TGTGCCACCAGCAGCTGGGACGCGGGAGGCACCGGGGAGCTGTTTTTT.

This chain links TRBV27 with TRBJ2-1; 7 nucleotides line up with TRBD1. With V trimmed by 7 bases and J by 2 bases, 5 bases remained unmatched. Germline CDR1 reads MNHEY; CDR2 reads SMNVEV (reference sequence). The CDR3 is made up of 14 amino acids. CDR3 in DNA: TGTGCCAGCAAACCCACAGGGGCCTACAATGAGCAGTTCTTC. This gives the protein CASKPTGAYNEQFF.

This clone was detected a few times. The V and J genes are TRBV7-9 and TRBJ1-2; D is undetermined. Germline loops: CDR1 SEHNR, CDR2 FQNEAQ (reference sequence). There are 14 residues in the CDR3. V was trimmed by 1 base and J by 1 base, leaving 7 bases between them. The CDR3 is CASSLVSVNYGYTF. The CDR3 DNA sequence: TGTGCCAGCAGCTTAGTTTCGGTTAACTATGGCTACACCTTC. The entire variable domain, with the rest obtained from reference TRBV7-9 and TRBJ1-2, is as follows: DTGVSQNPRHKITKRGQNVTFRCDPISEHNRLYWYRQTLGQGPEFLTYFQNEAQLEKSRLLSDRFSAERPKGSFSTLEIQRTEQGDSAMYLCASSLVSVNYGYTFGSGTRLTVV.

The genes are TRBV29-1 and TRBJ2-7, with D maybe TRBD1 (6 bases). The germline CDR1 and CDR2 sequences are SQVTM and ANQGSEA. The V end was cut by 6 bases, the J end by 7 bases, with 13 bases between. The CDR3 contains 11 residues. The CDR3 spells CSVANDREQYF. As DNA, the CDR3 is TGCAGCGTCGCAAACGACAGGGAGCAGTACTTC.

This clone appeared a few times. The chain is built from TRBV9 and TRBJ2-3, with a possible D match to TRBD2 (5 bases). CDR3 length equals 14 residues. Germline V lookup: CDR1 SGDLS, CDR2 YYNGEE. The V end was cut by 0 bases, the J end by 2 bases, with 7 bases between. CDR3 in DNA: TGTGCCAGCAGCGTAGGGACTCTCACAGATACGCAGTATTTT. It is translated as CASSVGTLTDTQYF. The whole variable domain, remainder taken from reference TRBV9 and TRBJ2-3, is DSGVTQTPKHLITATGQRVTLRCSPRSGDLSVYWYQQSLDQGLQFLIQYYNGEERAKGNILERFSAQQFPDLHSELNLSSLELGDSALYFCASSVGTLTDTQYFGPGTRLTVL.

This clone was found a few times. The chain links TRBV14 to TRBJ2-3, with D possibly being TRBD1 or TRBD2 (5 bases each). V was shortened by 1 base and J by 6 bases, with 8 bases between the two germline ends. CDR3 length: 13 amino acids. The V gene's germline CDR1 is SGHDN and CDR2 FVKESK. This CDR3 is CASSQAGTDTQYF. CDR3 coding DNA: TGTGCCAGCAGCCAAGCGGGGACGGATACGCAGTATTTT.

The chain combines TRBV5-1 with TRBJ2-3, with 10 bases identical to TRBD2. V lost 2 bases to trimming and J lost 7 bases; unmatched junction nucleotides: 10. The CDR3 has 16 residues. Germline-derived CDR1 and CDR2 are SGHRS and YFSETQ. The CDR3 sequence: CASSFTSGGAGNTQYF. The CDR3 DNA reads TGCGCCAGCAGCTTCACCAGCGGGGGGGCCGGTAATACGCAGTATTTT.

J is TRBJ2-1 and V is TRBV23-1; tentative D call: TRBD1 (6 bases). TRBV23-1 is flagged as an ORF with uncertain function. The CDR3 is made up of 16 amino acids. V was pared by 1 base and J by 0 bases, with 10 bases between. The CDR3 reads CASSQLRGSSYNEQFF. As DNA, the CDR3 is TGCGCCAGCAGTCAATTAAGGGGGAGCTCCTACAATGAGCAGTTCTTC.

V is TRBV20-1 and J is TRBJ2-1; 7 nucleotides match TRBD2. CDR1 and CDR2 from the germline V gene are DFQATT and SNEGSKA (reference sequence). Trimming at V came to 8 bases and at J to 6 bases, leaving 4 bases not matched to a gene. This CDR3 has 11 amino acids. This CDR3 is CSLAGLNEQFF. CDR3 coding DNA: TGCAGTTTAGCGGGCCTCAATGAGCAGTTCTTC.

In this sample, this clone turned up many times. The V and J genes are TRBV5-4 and TRBJ2-3; D remains unclear. V was pared by 4 bases and J by 1 base, with 10 bases between. There are 14 residues in the CDR3. Germline CDR1 SGHNT, CDR2 YYREEE (reference sequence). The CDR3 protein is CASSHPTRTDTQYF. The CDR3 DNA is TGTGCCAGCAGCCATCCTACTCGCACAGATACGCAGTATTTT.

There are many counts of this clone. This chain connects TRBV7-8 to TRBJ2-7, with a tentative D call TRBD1 (6 bases). The germline V gene has CDR1 SGHVS and CDR2 FQNEAQ. This CDR3 contains 14 residues. The V end was cut by 4 bases, the J end by 2 bases, with 12 bases between. The CDR3 bases are TGTGCCAGCAGCTCCCAGGGGAACGCCTACGAGCAGTACTTC. Protein product: CASSSQGNAYEQYF.

At least ten counts were recorded for this clone. V gene TRBV23-1 combines with J gene TRBJ2-3, with TRBD1 matching 7 bases. TRBV23-1 is noted as an ORF with a role that remains uncertain. The V gene end was trimmed by 6 bases and the J gene end by 4 bases; junction bases not matched to a gene: 7. The CDR3 runs to 14 residues. As DNA, the CDR3 is TGCGCCAGCAGGAAGACAGGGTGGGCAGATACGCAGTATTTT. This gives the protein CASRKTGWADTQYF.

About this clone: The junction and the germline gene differ at one end; a read error may be behind it. The V gene is TRBV29-1, the J gene TRBJ2-7; TRBD1 agrees at 9 bases. The CDR3 runs 12 residues. The germline V gene encodes CDR1 SQVTM and CDR2 ANQGSEA. CDR3 sequence: CSATPTGGGLLF. CDR3 coding DNA: TGCAGCGCTACACCGACAGGGGGGGGCCTCCTCTTC.

This clone was observed at least ten times. CDR3 in DNA: TGTGCCAGCTCACCATCGAGTGGAATTGAGCAGTACTTC. As protein: CASSPSSGIEQYF. This chain links TRBV18 with TRBJ2-7; no firm D call. The CDR3 is made up of 13 amino acids. The V and J ends lost 2 bases and 7 bases respectively, with 12 bases between them. Germline CDR1 reads KGHSH; CDR2 reads LQKENI.

The gene calls are TRBV4-3 and TRBJ1-2; 9 bases are a match to TRBD1. Germline assignment: CDR1 LGHNA and CDR2 YSLEER. The CDR3 extends over 16 amino acids. The junction had 7 bases not matched to a gene; V was cut back by 0 bases and J by 5 bases. The CDR3 loop reads CASSQEPGQGRYGYTF. In DNA form, the CDR3 reads TGCGCCAGCAGCCAAGAGCCGGGACAGGGACGTTATGGCTACACCTTC.

CDR3 in DNA: TGTGCCAGCAGCCGACCAGGACAGAAGATATACGAGCAGTACTTC. The encoded protein is CASSRPGQKIYEQYF. The rearrangement links TRBV6-5 to TRBJ2-7, with a weak D call TRBD1 (6 bases). The CDR3 runs 15 residues. V shed 6 bases and J shed 4 bases, with 19 bases lying between them. Germline loops: CDR1 MNHEY, CDR2 SVGAGI.

This clone was recorded a few times. A far more abundant clone sits one base away, making this likely a read error. Distinct nucleotide sequences in the sample also encode this CDR3. The chain recombines TRBV29-1 with TRBJ2-3; D is perhaps TRBD1 (5 bases). The CDR3 has 15 amino acids. V was trimmed by 4 bases and J by 3 bases, leaving 17 bases between them. Germline CDR1 is SQVTM and CDR2 is ANQGSEA. The CDR3 spells CSVALRAGVTDTQYF. For the CDR3, the DNA is TGCAGCGTTGCCCTCAGGGCTGGGGTGACAGATACGCAGTATTTT.

This sequence joins TRBV16 and TRBJ2-2; D not certain. Trimming took 4 bases from V and 4 from J, leaving 13 bases between them. CDR3 length: 15 amino acids. The V gene's germline CDR1 is KGHSY and CDR2 FQNENV. CDR3 loop: CASSLDSPGTGELFF. In DNA form, the CDR3 reads TGTGCCAGCAGCCTAGACTCACCGGGCACCGGGGAGCTGTTTTTT. The whole variable domain, filled in from reference TRBV16 and TRBJ2-2, reads GEEVAQTPKHLVRGEGQKAKLYCAPIKGHSYVFWYQQVLKNEFKFLISFQNENVFDETGMPKERFSAKCLPNSPCSLEIQATKLEDSAVYFCASSLDSPGTGELFFGEGSRLTVL.

CDR3 protein: CASSVAGGERTDTQYF. The CDR3 coding sequence is TGTGCCAGCAGCGTAGCTGGGGGGGAGAGGACAGATACGCAGTATTTT. The gene calls are TRBV9 and TRBJ2-3, with 7 bases identical to TRBD2. The V gene end was trimmed by 0 bases and the J gene end by 3 bases; junction bases not matched to a gene: 7. CDR1 and CDR2 (germline): SGDLS, YYNGEE. The CDR3 runs to 16 residues.

This chain links TRBV7-6 with TRBJ2-7, with D hard to call. The CDR3 loop spans 14 amino acids. CDR1 is SGHVS and CDR2 is FNYEAQ in the germline V gene. V was shortened by 2 bases and J by 6 bases, with 14 bases between the two germline ends. CDR3: CASSLTQVISEQYF. The CDR3 nucleotides read TGTGCCAGCAGCTTAACCCAAGTCATCTCCGAGCAGTACTTC. Full variable domain (remainder filled in from reference TRBV7-6 and TRBJ2-7): GAGVSQSPRYKVTKRGQDVALRCDPISGHVSLYWYRQALGQGPEFLTYFNYEAQQDKSGLPNDRFSAERPEGSISTLTIQRTEQRDSAMYRCASSLTQVISEQYFGPGTRLTVT.

The chain uses TRBV28 and TRBJ2-5; the match to TRBD1 covers 7 bases. J gave up 2 bases and V 3 bases, and 3 bases lay outside the gene matches. This CDR3 contains 14 residues. CDR1 is MDHEN, CDR2 SYDVKM, per germline. This chain's CDR3 is CASSFLTGQETQYF. The CDR3 DNA sequence: TGTGCCAGCAGTTTCTTGACAGGGCAAGAGACCCAGTACTTC.